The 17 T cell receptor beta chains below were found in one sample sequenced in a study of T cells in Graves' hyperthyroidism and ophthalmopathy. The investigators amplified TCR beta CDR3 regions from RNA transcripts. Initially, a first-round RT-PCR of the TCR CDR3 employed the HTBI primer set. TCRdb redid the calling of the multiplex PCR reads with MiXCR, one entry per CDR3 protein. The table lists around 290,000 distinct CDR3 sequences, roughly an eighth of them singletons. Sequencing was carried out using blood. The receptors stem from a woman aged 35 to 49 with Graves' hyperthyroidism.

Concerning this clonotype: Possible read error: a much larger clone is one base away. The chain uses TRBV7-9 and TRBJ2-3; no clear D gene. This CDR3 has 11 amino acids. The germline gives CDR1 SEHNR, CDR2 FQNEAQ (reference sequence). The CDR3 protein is CAGSFEYTQYF. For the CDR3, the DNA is TGTGCCGGCAGCTTCGAATATACGCAGTATTTT.

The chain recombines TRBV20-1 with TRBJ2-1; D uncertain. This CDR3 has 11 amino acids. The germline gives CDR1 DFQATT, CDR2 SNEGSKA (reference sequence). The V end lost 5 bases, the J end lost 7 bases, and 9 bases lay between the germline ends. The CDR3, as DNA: TGCAGTGCTGAGCCTGGTAATGAGCAGTTCTTC. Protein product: CSAEPGNEQFF.

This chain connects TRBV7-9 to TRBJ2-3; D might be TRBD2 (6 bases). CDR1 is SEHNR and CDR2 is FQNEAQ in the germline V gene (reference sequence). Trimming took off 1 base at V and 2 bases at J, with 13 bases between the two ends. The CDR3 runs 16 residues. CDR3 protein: CASSLVYGGYTDTQYF. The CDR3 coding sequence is TGTGCCAGCAGCTTAGTTTACGGGGGTTACACAGATACGCAGTATTTT.

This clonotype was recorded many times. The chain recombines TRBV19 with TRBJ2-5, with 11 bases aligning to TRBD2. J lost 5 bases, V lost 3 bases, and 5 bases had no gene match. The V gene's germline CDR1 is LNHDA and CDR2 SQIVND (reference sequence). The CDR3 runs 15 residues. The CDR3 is CASSISGRAGETQYF. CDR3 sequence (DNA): TGTGCCAGTAGTATTAGCGGGAGGGCCGGGGAGACCCAGTACTTC. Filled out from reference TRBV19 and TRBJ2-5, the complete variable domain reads DGGITQSPKYLFRKEGQNVTLSCEQNLNHDAMYWYRQDPGQGLRLIYYSQIVNDFQKGDIAEGYSVSREKKESFPLTVTSAQKNPTAFYLCASSISGRAGETQYFGPGTRLLVL.

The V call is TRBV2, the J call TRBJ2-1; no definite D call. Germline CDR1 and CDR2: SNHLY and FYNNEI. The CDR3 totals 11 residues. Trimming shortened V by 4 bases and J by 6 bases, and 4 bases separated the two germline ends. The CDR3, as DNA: TGTGCCAGCAGTGTGATCAATGAGCAGTTCTTC. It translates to CASSVINEQFF.

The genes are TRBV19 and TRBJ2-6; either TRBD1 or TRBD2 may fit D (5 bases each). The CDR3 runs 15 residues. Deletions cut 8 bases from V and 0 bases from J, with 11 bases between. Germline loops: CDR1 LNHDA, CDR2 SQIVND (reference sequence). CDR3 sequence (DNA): TGTGCCAGTCACCCCGGGACCTCTGGGGCCAACGTCCTGACTTTC. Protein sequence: CASHPGTSGANVLTF.

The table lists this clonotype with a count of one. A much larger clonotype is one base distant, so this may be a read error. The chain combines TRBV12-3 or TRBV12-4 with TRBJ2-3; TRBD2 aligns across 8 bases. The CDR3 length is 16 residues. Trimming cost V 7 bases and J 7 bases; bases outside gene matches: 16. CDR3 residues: CASTPRTAGAVNTQYF. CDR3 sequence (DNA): TGTGCCAGCACCCCCCGGACAGCGGGAGCGGTTAATACGCAGTATTTT.

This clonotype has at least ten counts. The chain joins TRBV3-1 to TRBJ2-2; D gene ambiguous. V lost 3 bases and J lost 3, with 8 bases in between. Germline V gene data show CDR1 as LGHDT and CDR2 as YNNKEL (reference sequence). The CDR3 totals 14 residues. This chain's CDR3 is CASSQYSYTGELFF. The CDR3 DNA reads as TGTGCCAGCAGCCAGTACAGTTACACCGGGGAGCTGTTTTTT.

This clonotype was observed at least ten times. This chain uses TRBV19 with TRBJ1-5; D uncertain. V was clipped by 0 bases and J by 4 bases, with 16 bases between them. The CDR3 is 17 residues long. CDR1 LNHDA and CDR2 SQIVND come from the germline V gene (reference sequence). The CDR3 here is CASSIDVRYLRNQPQHF. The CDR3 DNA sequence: TGTGCCAGTAGTATAGATGTGAGGTATTTGAGAAATCAGCCCCAGCATTTT.

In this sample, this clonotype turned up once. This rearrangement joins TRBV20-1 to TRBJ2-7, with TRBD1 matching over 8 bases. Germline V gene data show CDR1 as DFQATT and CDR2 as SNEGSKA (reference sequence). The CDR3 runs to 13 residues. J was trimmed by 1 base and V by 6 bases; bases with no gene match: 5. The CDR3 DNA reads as TGCAGTGCATCCGGGACAGGATCCTACGAGCAGTACTTC. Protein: CSASGTGSYEQYF.

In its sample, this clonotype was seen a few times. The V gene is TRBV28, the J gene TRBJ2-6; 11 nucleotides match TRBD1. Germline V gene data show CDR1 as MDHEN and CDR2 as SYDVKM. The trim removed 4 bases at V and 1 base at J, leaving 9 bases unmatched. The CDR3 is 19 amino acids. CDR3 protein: CASSSRPGQGGSGANVLTF. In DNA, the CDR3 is TGTGCCAGCAGTTCTCGTCCGGGACAGGGGGGGTCTGGGGCCAACGTCCTGACTTTC.

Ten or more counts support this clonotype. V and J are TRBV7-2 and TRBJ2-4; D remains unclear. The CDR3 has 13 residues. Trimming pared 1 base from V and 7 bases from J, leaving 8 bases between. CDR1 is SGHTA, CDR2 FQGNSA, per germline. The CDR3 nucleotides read TGTGCCAGCAGCTTAGATCTCAGGAACATTCAGTACTTC. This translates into CASSLDLRNIQYF.

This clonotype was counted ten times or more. The CDR3 loop is CASSKPSGEVFEAFF. The CDR3 region has the DNA TGTGCCAGCAGCAAACCTTCAGGGGAAGTTTTTGAAGCTTTCTTT. This chain joins TRBV5-8 and TRBJ1-1, with D tentatively TRBD1 (6 bases). Germline V gives CDR1 SGHTS, CDR2 YDEGEE. V was cut by 4 bases and J by 7 bases, with 20 bases left in between. The CDR3 length is 15 residues. The complete variable domain, with remaining parts taken from reference TRBV5-8 and TRBJ1-1, reads EAGVTQSPTHLIKTRGQQATLRCSPISGHTSVYWYQQALGLGLQFLLWYDEGEERNRGNFPPRFSGRQFPNYSSELNVNALELEDSALYLCASSKPSGEVFEAFFGQGTRLTVV.

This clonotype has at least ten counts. CDR3 sequence (DNA): TGTGCCAGCAGATCTACTAGCGGGAGATCTTCTAATGAGCAGTTCTTC. Amino acid sequence: CASRSTSGRSSNEQFF. The chain recombines TRBV7-9 with TRBJ2-1; TRBD2 matches at 11 bases. V lost 6 bases to trimming and J lost 7 bases; unmatched junction nucleotides: 11. Germline assignment: CDR1 SEHNR and CDR2 FQNEAQ (reference sequence). The CDR3 spans 16 residues.

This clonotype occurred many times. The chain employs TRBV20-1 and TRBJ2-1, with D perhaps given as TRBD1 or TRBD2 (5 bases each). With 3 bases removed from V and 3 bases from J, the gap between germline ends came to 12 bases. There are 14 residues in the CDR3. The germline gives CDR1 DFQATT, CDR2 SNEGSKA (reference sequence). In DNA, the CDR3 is TGCAGTGCTAGTCCGGGACGGTACTACAATGAGCAGTTCTTC. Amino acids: CSASPGRYYNEQFF.

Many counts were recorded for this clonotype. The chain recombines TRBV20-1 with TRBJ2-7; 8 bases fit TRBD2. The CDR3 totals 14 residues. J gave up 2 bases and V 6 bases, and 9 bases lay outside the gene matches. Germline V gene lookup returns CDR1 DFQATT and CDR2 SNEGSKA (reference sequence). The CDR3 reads CSAKTGTSTYEQYF. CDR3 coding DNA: TGCAGTGCGAAAACCGGGACTAGTACCTACGAGCAGTACTTC.

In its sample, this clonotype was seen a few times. CDR3 residues: CASSQRDRGSAEQFF. DNA for the CDR3: TGTGCCAGCAGTCAAAGGGACAGGGGTTCGGCTGAGCAGTTCTTC. This sequence joins TRBV6-1 and TRBJ2-1, with 10 bases matching TRBD1. V lost 5 bases and J lost 9; bases outside the gene matches: 10. Per the germline V gene, CDR1 is MNHNS and CDR2 is SASEGT. The CDR3 loop spans 15 amino acids.